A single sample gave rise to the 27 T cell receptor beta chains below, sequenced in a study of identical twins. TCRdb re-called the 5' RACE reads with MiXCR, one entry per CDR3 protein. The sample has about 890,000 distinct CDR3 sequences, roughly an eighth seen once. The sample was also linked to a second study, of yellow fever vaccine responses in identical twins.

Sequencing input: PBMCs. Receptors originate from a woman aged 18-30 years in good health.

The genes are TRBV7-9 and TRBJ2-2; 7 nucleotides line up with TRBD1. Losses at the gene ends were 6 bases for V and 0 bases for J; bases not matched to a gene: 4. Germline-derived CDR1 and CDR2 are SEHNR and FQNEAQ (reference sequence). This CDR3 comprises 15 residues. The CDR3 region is CASRATGTNTGELFF. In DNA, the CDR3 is TGTGCCAGCAGAGCGACAGGGACGAACACCGGGGAGCTGTTTTTT. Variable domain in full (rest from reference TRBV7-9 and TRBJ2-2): DTGVSQNPRHKITKRGQNVTFRCDPISEHNRLYWYRQTLGQGPEFLTYFQNEAQLEKSRLLSDRFSAERPKGSFSTLEIQRTEQGDSAMYLCASRATGTNTGELFFGEGSRLTVL.

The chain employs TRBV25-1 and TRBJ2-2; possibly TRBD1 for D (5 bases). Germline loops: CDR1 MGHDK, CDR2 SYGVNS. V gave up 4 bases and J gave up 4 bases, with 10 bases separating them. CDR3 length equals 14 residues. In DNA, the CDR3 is TGTGCCAGCAGTGTGGACATTTTCACCGGGGAGCTGTTTTTT. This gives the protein CASSVDIFTGELFF.

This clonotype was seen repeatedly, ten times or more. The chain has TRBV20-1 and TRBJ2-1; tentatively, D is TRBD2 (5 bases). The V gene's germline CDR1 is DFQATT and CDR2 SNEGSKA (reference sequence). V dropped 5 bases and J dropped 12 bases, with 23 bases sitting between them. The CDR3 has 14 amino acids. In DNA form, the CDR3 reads TGCAGTGCTCTCGCCGGGCTCAACCCGGCGGGGCAGTTCTTC. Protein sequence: CSALAGLNPAGQFF.

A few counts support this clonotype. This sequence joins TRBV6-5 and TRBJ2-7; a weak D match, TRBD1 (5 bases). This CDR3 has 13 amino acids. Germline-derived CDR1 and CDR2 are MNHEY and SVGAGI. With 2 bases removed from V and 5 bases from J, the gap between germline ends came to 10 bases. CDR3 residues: CASSYQGFHEQYF. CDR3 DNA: TGTGCCAGCAGTTACCAGGGTTTCCACGAGCAGTACTTC.

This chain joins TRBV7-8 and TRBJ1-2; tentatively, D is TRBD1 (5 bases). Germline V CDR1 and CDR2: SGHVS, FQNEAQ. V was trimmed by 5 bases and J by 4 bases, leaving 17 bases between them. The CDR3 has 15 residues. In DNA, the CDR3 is TGTGCCAGCAGCCATGTCCGGACACCCAGCTATGGCTACACCTTC. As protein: CASSHVRTPSYGYTF.

In nucleotides, the CDR3 is TGTGCCAGCAGCCCCGGCTGGAGGGGGAGCACAGATACGCAGTATTTT. The encoded protein is CASSPGWRGSTDTQYF. The J gene is TRBJ2-3, the V gene TRBV11-2, with D possibly being TRBD1 or TRBD2 (6 bases each). The length of the CDR3 is 16 residues. In germline, CDR1 is SGHAT, CDR2 FQNNGV. The V end lost 5 bases, the J end lost 0 bases, and 15 bases lay between the germline ends.

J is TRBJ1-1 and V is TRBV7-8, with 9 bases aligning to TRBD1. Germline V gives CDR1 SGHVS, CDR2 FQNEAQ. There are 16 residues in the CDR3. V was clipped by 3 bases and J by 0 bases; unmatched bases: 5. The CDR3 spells CASSLGTGTMNTEAFF. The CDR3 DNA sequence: TGTGCCAGCAGCTTGGGGACAGGGACCATGAACACTGAAGCTTTCTTT.

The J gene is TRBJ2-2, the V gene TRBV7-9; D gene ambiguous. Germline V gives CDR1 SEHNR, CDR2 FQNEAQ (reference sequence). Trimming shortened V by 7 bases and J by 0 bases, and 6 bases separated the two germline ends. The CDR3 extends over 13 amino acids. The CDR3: CASTSPNTGELFF. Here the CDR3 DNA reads TGTGCCAGCACCAGCCCGAACACCGGGGAGCTGTTTTTT.

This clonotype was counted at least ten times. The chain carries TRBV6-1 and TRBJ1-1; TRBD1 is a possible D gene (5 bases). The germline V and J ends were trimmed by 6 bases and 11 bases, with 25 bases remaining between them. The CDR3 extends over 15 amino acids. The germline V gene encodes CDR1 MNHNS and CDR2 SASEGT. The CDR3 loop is CASRRDRQLPGVAFF. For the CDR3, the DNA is TGTGCCAGCAGGAGGGACCGACAGTTACCCGGTGTCGCTTTCTTT.

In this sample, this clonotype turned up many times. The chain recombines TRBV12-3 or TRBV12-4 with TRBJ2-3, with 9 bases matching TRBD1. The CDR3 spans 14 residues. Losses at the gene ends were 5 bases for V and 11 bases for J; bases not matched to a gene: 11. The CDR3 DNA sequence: TGTGCCAGCAGTCTGGCGGGACAGGGAGTGGGGCAGTATTTT. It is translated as CASSLAGQGVGQYF.

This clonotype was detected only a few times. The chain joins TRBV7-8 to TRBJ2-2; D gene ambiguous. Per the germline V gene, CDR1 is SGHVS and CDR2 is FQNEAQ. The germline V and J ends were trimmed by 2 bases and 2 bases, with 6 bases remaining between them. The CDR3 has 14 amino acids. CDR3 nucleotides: TGTGCCAGCAGCTTACCGGTAAACACCGGGGAGCTGTTTTTT. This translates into CASSLPVNTGELFF.

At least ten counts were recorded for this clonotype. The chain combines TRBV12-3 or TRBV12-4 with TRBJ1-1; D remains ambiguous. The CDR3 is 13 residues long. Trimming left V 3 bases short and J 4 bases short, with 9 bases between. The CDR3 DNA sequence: TGTGCCAGCAGTTTGGAGTGGAGCACTGAAGCTTTCTTT. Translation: CASSLEWSTEAFF.

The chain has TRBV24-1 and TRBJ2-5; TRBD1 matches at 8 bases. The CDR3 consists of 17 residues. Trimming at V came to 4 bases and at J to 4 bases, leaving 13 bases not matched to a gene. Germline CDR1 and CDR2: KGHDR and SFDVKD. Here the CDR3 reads CATSDPLGNGQGETQYF. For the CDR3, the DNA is TGTGCCACCAGTGACCCTCTAGGGAACGGACAGGGAGAGACCCAGTACTTC.

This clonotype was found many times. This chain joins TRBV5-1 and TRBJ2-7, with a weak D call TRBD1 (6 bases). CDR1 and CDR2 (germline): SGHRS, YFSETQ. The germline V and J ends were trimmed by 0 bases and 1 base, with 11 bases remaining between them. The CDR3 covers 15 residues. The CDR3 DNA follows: TGCGCCAGCAGCTTGGGACTACAGGGTTCCTACGAGCAGTACGTC. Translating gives CASSLGLQGSYEQYV.

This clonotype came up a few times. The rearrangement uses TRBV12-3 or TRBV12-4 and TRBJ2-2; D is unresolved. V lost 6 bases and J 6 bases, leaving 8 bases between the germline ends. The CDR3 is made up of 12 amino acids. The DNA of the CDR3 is TGTGCCAGCAGACCCACGGCCGGGGAGCTGTTTTTT. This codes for CASRPTAGELFF.

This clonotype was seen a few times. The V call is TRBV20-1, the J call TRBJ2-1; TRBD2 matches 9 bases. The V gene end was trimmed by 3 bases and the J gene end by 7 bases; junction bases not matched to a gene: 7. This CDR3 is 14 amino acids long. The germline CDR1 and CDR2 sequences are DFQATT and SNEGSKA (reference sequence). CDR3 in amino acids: CSASMAGGWNEQFF. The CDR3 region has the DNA TGCAGTGCTAGTATGGCGGGAGGGTGGAATGAGCAGTTCTTC.

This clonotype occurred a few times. CDR3 in DNA: TGTGCCAGCAGCTCGGACGTCTACAATGAGCAGTTCTTC. Translated, it gives CASSSDVYNEQFF. The J gene is TRBJ2-1, the V gene TRBV7-9; D is unresolved. Germline CDR1 is SEHNR and CDR2 is FQNEAQ (reference sequence). The CDR3 runs 13 residues. Trimming left V 4 bases short and J 3 bases short, with 7 bases between.

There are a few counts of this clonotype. The CDR3 region is CASSFVTANTGELFF. In DNA form, the CDR3 reads TGTGCCAGCAGTTTTGTGACAGCAAACACCGGGGAGCTGTTTTTT. V and J are TRBV12-3 or TRBV12-4 and TRBJ2-2; D might be TRBD1 (5 bases). With 3 bases removed from V and 2 bases from J, the gap between germline ends came to 10 bases. The CDR3 contains 15 residues.

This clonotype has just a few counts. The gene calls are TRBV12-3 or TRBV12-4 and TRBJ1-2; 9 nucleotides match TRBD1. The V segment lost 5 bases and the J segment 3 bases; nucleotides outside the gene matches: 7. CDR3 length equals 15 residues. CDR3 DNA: TGTGCCAGCAGTCCAGACAGGGGGGGAGACTATGGCTACACCTTC. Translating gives CASSPDRGGDYGYTF.

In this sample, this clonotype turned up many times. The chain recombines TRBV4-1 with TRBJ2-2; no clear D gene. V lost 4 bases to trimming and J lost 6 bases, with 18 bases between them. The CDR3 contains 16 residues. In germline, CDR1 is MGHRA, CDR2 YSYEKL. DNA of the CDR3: TGCGCCAGCAGCCCGAATGGGGTGGCTTCACCCGGGGAGCTGTTTTTT. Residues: CASSPNGVASPGELFF.

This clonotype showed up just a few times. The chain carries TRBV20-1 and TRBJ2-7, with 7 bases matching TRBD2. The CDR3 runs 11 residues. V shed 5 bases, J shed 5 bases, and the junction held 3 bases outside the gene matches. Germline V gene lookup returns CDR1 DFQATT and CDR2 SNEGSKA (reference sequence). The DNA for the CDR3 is TGCAGTGCTCCGAGCGGGAACGAGCAGTACTTC. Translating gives CSAPSGNEQYF.

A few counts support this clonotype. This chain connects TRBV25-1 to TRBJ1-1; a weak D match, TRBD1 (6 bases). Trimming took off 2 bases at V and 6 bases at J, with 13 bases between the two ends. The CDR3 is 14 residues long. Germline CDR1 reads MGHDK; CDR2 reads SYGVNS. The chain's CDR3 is CASSENTGTPEAFF. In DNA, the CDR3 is TGTGCCAGCAGTGAAAATACAGGGACCCCTGAAGCTTTCTTT.

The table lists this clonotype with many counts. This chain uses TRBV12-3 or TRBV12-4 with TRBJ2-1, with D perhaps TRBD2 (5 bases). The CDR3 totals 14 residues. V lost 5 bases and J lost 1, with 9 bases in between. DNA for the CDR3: TGTGCCAGCAGTATTGGGGAGTCCTACAATGAGCAGTTCTTC. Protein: CASSIGESYNEQFF.

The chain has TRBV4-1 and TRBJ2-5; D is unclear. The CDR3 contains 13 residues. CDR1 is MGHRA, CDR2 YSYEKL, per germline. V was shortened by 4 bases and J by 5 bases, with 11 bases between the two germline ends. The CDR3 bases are TGCGCCAGCAGCCGAACTACCGCGGAGACCCAGTACTTC. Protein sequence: CASSRTTAETQYF.

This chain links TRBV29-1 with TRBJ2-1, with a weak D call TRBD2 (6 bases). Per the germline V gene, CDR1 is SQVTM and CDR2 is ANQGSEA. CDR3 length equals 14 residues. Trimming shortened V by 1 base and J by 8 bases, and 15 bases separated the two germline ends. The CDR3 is CSVEGGGNGDEQFF. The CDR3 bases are TGCAGCGTTGAAGGTGGCGGGAACGGGGATGAGCAGTTCTTC.

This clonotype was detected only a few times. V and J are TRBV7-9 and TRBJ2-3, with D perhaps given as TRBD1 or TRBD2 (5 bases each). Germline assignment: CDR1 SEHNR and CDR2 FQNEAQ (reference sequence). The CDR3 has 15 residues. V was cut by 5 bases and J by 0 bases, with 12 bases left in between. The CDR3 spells CASSPRDPSTDTQYF. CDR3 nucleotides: TGTGCCAGCAGCCCTAGGGACCCAAGCACAGATACGCAGTATTTT.

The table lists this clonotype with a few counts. This CDR3 is CASSLAYRALETQYF. CDR3 coding DNA: TGTGCCAGCAGCTTAGCGTACAGGGCACTGGAGACCCAGTACTTC. The chain couples TRBV7-6 to TRBJ2-5; TRBD1 is a possible D gene (6 bases). The germline CDR1 and CDR2 sequences are SGHVS and FNYEAQ. CDR3 length: 15 amino acids. V dropped 0 bases and J dropped 5 bases, with 13 bases sitting between them.